This is a list of T cell receptor beta chains from one sample in a study of cytomegalovirus exposure and HLA in healthy donors. Produced via immunoSEQ multiplex PCR; TCRdb's table is partial and in-frame only. The sample lists about 94,000 clones; approximately 76% were seen once. Sequencing was carried out using PBMCs. These receptors all come from a male donor in good health and CMV-seronegative. CDR3s leave out the opening cysteine and the closing phenylalanine or tryptophan.

>TRBV18
ASSPLGTFGTGTIDGYT
>TRBV25-1
ASKGGAGLGELF
>TRBV10-3
AISEDSYYGYT
>TRBV2
ASSLGDQPQH
>TRBV4-3
ASSQAMGLAGETGELF
>TRBV28
ASIVGPSGGSYEQY
>TRBV6-5
ASWGGRVGYT
>TRBV5-1
ASSFGPGEGKNIQY
>TRBV10-1
ASSGGTGNSYEQY
>TRBV11-2
ASSLEGAGGYT
>TRBV2
ATREGREAF
>TRBV5-1
ASSLIKGANTEAF
>TRBV5-6
ASSFADSGANGLT
>TRBV5-6
ASSRSFTGFPTGELF
>TRBV9
ASSVAGGETQY
>TRBV18
ASSPNDQGAFGQPQH
>TRBV7-9
ASSFPTDRQLDTQY
>TRBV28
ASSPASLGGASQNTGELF
>TRBV30
AWSAYANTGELF
>TRBV7-9
ASSLGLAVLDEQF
>TRBV4-3
ASSQGPGTGPYEQY
>TRBV5-8
ASSRGNTIY
>TRBV29-1
SVYRDSVREQY
>TRBV5-6
ASSSRQGGSYEQY
>TRBV4-3
ASSQDRGIWYYNEQF